This T cell receptor beta chain was documented in a study of T cells in Graves' hyperthyroidism and ophthalmopathy. This clonotype appeared once. The CDR3 is made up of 15 amino acids. V dropped 0 bases and J dropped 0 bases, with 9 bases sitting between them. Germline assignment: CDR1 DFQATT and CDR2 SNEGSKA (reference sequence). The source material, RNA transcripts, was used to amplify TCR beta CDR3 regions. The study used the HTBI primer set for a first-round RT-PCR of the TCR CDR3. One entry per CDR3 protein, called by TCRdb with MiXCR from the multiplex PCR reads. The data contain fewer than 350,000 distinct CDR3 sequences, roughly an eighth of them seen just once; the ten biggest clones take up approximately 7.9%.

This clonotype was obtained from a woman in her thirties or forties with Graves' hyperthyroidism. Sequencing was carried out using blood. The chain employs TRBV20-1 and TRBJ1-3; D is perhaps TRBD1 (5 bases). CDR3 nucleotides: TGCAGTGCTAGAGATCCAAGGGGCTCTGGAAACACCATATATTTT. This translates into CSARDPRGSGNTIYF.